Given below is one T cell receptor (beta chain) in context. Germline V lookup: CDR1 MGHDK, CDR2 SYGVNS. Trimming at V came to 5 bases and at J to 3 bases, leaving 11 bases not matched to a gene. The CDR3 length is 16 residues. These data originate in a study of shared T cell receptors in the human thymus. Here immunoSEQ multiplex PCR was the method, and the copy in TCRdb shows in-frame clones only, minus some. The table has about 660,000 clones, roughly 90% seen once. A further study also used this sample, focusing on human thymus T cells. That report adds: Having corrective surgery for congenital heart defects, healthy Finnish infants were the ones who donated. Resections that were taken during corrective heart surgery supplied the thymus tissue. It looked as if thymic and blood repertoires used V and J genes in a biased way. Thymic repertoires of unrelated individuals were reported in related research to overlap highly.

The TCR originated in a boy under two years old with a congenital heart defect. Sequencing was performed on thymocytes. The V call is TRBV25-1, the J call TRBJ2-7; 9 bases map to TRBD1. The CDR3: CASSPPEGQGDYEQYF. The CDR3 nucleotides are TGTGCCAGCAGTCCACCCGAGGGACAGGGTGACTACGAGCAGTACTTC.